This T cell receptor beta chain is drawn from a study of cytomegalovirus exposure and HLA in healthy donors. The germline gives CDR1 SNHLY, CDR2 FYNNEI. The CDR3 runs to 12 residues. J lost 4 bases, V lost 4 bases, and 1 base had no gene match. PCR involved 60 Vbeta and 13 Jbeta primers. Repertoires were generated with immunoSEQ multiplex PCR, while TCRdb's copy carries only in-frame clones and drops some. Altogether some 160,000 clones are present, roughly 85% being singletons, with the ten largest covering under 0.9%. This receptor was obtained from a woman between 40 and 50 years old in good health and CMV-seronegative. The gene calls are TRBV2 and TRBJ2-7; 7 bases line up with TRBD1. Sample: PBMCs. CDR3 loop: CASSGQGYEQYF. Written as DNA, the CDR3 is TGTGCCAGCAGTGGACAGGGTTACGAGCAGTACTTC.